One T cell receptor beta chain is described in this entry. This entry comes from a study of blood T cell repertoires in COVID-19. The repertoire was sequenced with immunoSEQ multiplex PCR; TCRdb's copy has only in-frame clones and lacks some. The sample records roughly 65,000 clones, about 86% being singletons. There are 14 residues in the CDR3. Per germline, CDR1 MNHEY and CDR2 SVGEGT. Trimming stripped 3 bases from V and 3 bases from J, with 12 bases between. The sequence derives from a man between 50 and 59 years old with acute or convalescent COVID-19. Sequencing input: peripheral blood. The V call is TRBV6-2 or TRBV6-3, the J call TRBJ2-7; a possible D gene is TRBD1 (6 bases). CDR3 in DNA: TGTGCCAGCAGTTATCCGGCCAGGGGCTACGAGCAGTACTTC. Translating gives CASSYPARGYEQYF.